Listed here are 26 T cell receptor beta chains from one sample, sequenced in a study of shared clonotypes between healthy human individuals. Data came from immunoSEQ multiplex PCR; TCRdb stores just in-frame clones and leaves some out. The sample has nearly 2 million clones; about 95% are singletons. Terminally differentiated effector memory CD45RA+ cells were left out of the naive CD8 fraction, which was CD45RO-negative and positively selected for CCR7. What was sequenced was naive CD8+ T cells sorted from blood. These receptors originate from a man between 18 and 35 years old in good health.

The rearrangement uses TRBV30 and TRBJ2-7; tentatively, D is TRBD2 (6 bases). Per the germline V gene, CDR1 is GTSNPN and CDR2 is SVGIG (reference sequence). Trimming took off 7 bases at V and 5 bases at J, with 15 bases between the two ends. CDR3 size: 12 residues. Written as DNA, the CDR3 is TGTGCCTCATCCGGGGGACCCGACGAGCAGTACTTC. This gives the protein CASSGGPDEQYF.

The chain is built from TRBV28 and TRBJ2-5; D assignment may be TRBD1 or TRBD2 (5 bases each). V gave up 2 bases and J gave up 3 bases, with 16 bases separating them. The CDR3 is 16 amino acids. Germline-derived CDR1 and CDR2 are MDHEN and SYDVKM. The CDR3 DNA reads as TGTGCCAGCAGTTTAGGCCCCGGGACCGATGAAGAGACCCAGTACTTC. Protein product: CASSLGPGTDEETQYF.

This rearrangement joins TRBV6-5 to TRBJ2-3; TRBD2 matches 9 bases. Germline V gives CDR1 MNHEY, CDR2 SVGAGI. The CDR3 loop spans 15 amino acids. Unmatched junction bases numbered 7, after V lost 6 bases and J lost 3 bases. DNA of the CDR3: TGTGCCAGCAGCTCTGGGAGCGGGAGGACAGATACGCAGTATTTT. Protein: CASSSGSGRTDTQYF.

The chain links TRBV18 to TRBJ2-3, with 10 bases identical to TRBD1. The V gene end was trimmed by 6 bases and the J gene end by 0 bases; junction bases not matched to a gene: 6. Germline CDR1 reads KGHSH; CDR2 reads LQKENI. The length of the CDR3 is 16 residues. For the CDR3, the DNA is TGTGCCAGCTCCCTGGACAGGGGGTTAAGCACAGATACGCAGTATTTT. Amino acid sequence: CASSLDRGLSTDTQYF.

The V gene is TRBV13, the J gene TRBJ2-1; 7 bases match TRBD2. V was clipped by 4 bases and J by 10 bases; unmatched bases: 13. Germline values: CDR1 PRHDT, CDR2 FYEKMQ (reference sequence). CDR3 length: 15 amino acids. CDR3 in amino acids: CASSSRDYPSGEQFF. CDR3 nucleotides: TGTGCCAGCAGCTCTCGGGACTACCCTTCCGGCGAGCAGTTCTTC.

The V call is TRBV18, the J call TRBJ1-5, with D possibly matching TRBD1 (5 bases). Trimming shortened V by 4 bases and J by 7 bases, and 8 bases separated the two germline ends. This CDR3 comprises 12 residues. Germline V lookup: CDR1 KGHSH, CDR2 LQKENI. CDR3 protein: CASSQGDQPQHF. The CDR3 DNA follows: TGTGCCAGCTCACAAGGGGACCAGCCCCAGCATTTT.

V usage is TRBV6-5 and J usage is TRBJ2-1; D possibly matches TRBD1 or TRBD2 (7 bases each). This CDR3 region has 13 residues. The V and J ends lost 10 bases and 3 bases respectively, with 13 bases between them. Germline V lookup: CDR1 MNHEY, CDR2 SVGAGI. The CDR3 bases are TGTGCCACCGCAGGGGGGGGCTACAATGAGCAGTTCTTC. The encoded protein is CATAGGGYNEQFF.

V and J are TRBV27 and TRBJ2-7; D not resolved. Germline V gene data show CDR1 as MNHEY and CDR2 as SMNVEV (reference sequence). V was trimmed by 0 bases and J by 2 bases, leaving 11 bases between them. The CDR3 is 15 amino acids. The CDR3 DNA sequence: TGTGCCAGCAGTTTATCTCTTGGAAACCCCTACGAGCAGTACTTC. It translates to CASSLSLGNPYEQYF.

This chain uses TRBV29-1 with TRBJ2-1; unclear D gene. This CDR3 has 13 amino acids. Trimming shortened V by 3 bases and J by 9 bases, and 15 bases separated the two germline ends. CDR1 is SQVTM, CDR2 ANQGSEA, per germline. The CDR3 sequence: CSVESLDSVEQFF. The CDR3 coding sequence is TGCAGCGTTGAGTCCCTAGACTCCGTTGAGCAGTTCTTC.

The chain combines TRBV9 with TRBJ1-1; D not resolved. Germline V gives CDR1 SGDLS, CDR2 YYNGEE. The CDR3 has 14 residues. Between the trimmed V and J ends, which lost 6 bases and 1 base, there was a span of 13 bases. The chain's CDR3 is CASTPWSKNTEAFF. CDR3 DNA: TGTGCCAGCACCCCATGGTCCAAGAACACTGAAGCTTTCTTT.

The chain carries TRBV25-1 and TRBJ1-4, with a tentative D call TRBD1 (5 bases). CDR1 and CDR2 from the germline V gene are MGHDK and SYGVNS. Trimming took off 5 bases at V and 3 bases at J, with 13 bases between the two ends. This CDR3 spans 15 amino acids. Here the CDR3 reads CASSLTWGANEKLFF. CDR3 coding DNA: TGTGCCAGCAGTCTAACGTGGGGCGCTAATGAAAAACTGTTTTTT.

The V and J genes are TRBV27 and TRBJ1-6, with D perhaps TRBD1 (5 bases). Between the trimmed V and J ends, which lost 0 bases and 2 bases, there was a span of 8 bases. In germline, CDR1 is MNHEY, CDR2 SMNVEV (reference sequence). The CDR3 is 16 residues long. The CDR3 coding sequence is TGTGCCAGCAGTTTATCGGGGGGGGCCTATAATTCACCCCTCCACTTT. This sequence encodes CASSLSGGAYNSPLHF.

V gene TRBV9 combines with J gene TRBJ2-2, with D unclear. CDR1 is SGDLS, CDR2 YYNGEE, per germline. Trimming removed 4 bases at V and 5 bases at J, with 15 bases between. The CDR3 is made up of 15 amino acids. CDR3 nucleotide sequence: TGTGCCAGCAGCCCCGGAATCTATTCGACCGGGGAGCTGTTTTTT. Encoded protein: CASSPGIYSTGELFF. Filled out from reference TRBV9 and TRBJ2-2, the complete variable domain reads DSGVTQTPKHLITATGQRVTLRCSPRSGDLSVYWYQQSLDQGLQFLIQYYNGEERAKGNILERFSAQQFPDLHSELNLSSLELGDSALYFCASSPGIYSTGELFFGEGSRLTVL.

J is TRBJ2-1 and V is TRBV7-9; weak D call: TRBD2 (5 bases). The CDR3 is made up of 16 amino acids. The germline gives CDR1 SEHNR, CDR2 FQNEAQ (reference sequence). V was pared by 1 base and J by 4 bases, with 14 bases between. CDR3 residues: CASSLVTGGHYNEQFF. In DNA, the CDR3 is TGTGCCAGCAGCTTAGTAACGGGCGGGCATTACAATGAGCAGTTCTTC.

V and J are TRBV9 and TRBJ2-5, with D tentatively TRBD2 (6 bases). V was shortened by 2 bases and J by 0 bases, with 14 bases between the two germline ends. Germline-derived CDR1 and CDR2 are SGDLS and YYNGEE. The CDR3 covers 16 residues. The CDR3 loop reads CASSVGTSLYQETQYF. The CDR3 DNA is TGTGCCAGCAGCGTTGGGACTTCGCTCTACCAAGAGACCCAGTACTTC.

The chain links TRBV7-8 to TRBJ2-1; D gene uncertain. This CDR3 has 13 amino acids. The germline V gene encodes CDR1 SGHVS and CDR2 FQNEAQ. The V end was cut by 5 bases, the J end by 9 bases, with 14 bases between. The CDR3 loop is CASSPGLSPEQFF. CDR3 sequence (DNA): TGTGCCAGCAGCCCCGGGCTGTCGCCTGAGCAGTTCTTC.

The chain joins TRBV4-1 to TRBJ1-3; D not resolved. Germline V gene data show CDR1 as MGHRA and CDR2 as YSYEKL. This CDR3 region has 15 residues. Trimming stripped 5 bases from V and 2 bases from J, with 13 bases between. The CDR3 region has the DNA TGCGCCAGCAGCTGGGGAAATCAAGCTGGAAACACCATATATTTT. Its protein is CASSWGNQAGNTIYF.

The rearrangement uses TRBV27 and TRBJ2-3; 9 bases map to TRBD1. The germline gives CDR1 MNHEY, CDR2 SMNVEV (reference sequence). There are 16 residues in the CDR3. V lost 2 bases to trimming and J lost 4 bases; unmatched junction nucleotides: 7. CDR3 nucleotides: TGTGCCAGCAGTTTACTCCTTGGACAGGGGTCAGATACGCAGTATTTT. It yields the protein CASSLLLGQGSDTQYF.

The gene calls are TRBV27 and TRBJ1-1, with 7 nucleotides matching TRBD1. This CDR3 comprises 13 residues. V was pared by 4 bases and J by 7 bases, with 6 bases of the junction left unmatched. Germline V gene data show CDR1 as MNHEY and CDR2 as SMNVEV (reference sequence). The CDR3 sequence is CASSYYTGDEAFF. The CDR3 DNA sequence: TGTGCCAGCAGTTACTATACAGGGGATGAAGCTTTCTTT.

The chain employs TRBV14 and TRBJ2-7; D may be TRBD1 (6 bases). Trimming pared 4 bases from V and 4 bases from J, leaving 20 bases between. Germline CDR1 is SGHDN and CDR2 is FVKESK. The CDR3 has 16 residues. CDR3 region: CASSRGYRDRGYEQYF. CDR3 in DNA: TGTGCCAGCAGCCGAGGCTACAGGGATAGGGGATACGAGCAGTACTTC.

The chain recombines TRBV19 with TRBJ2-5, with a possible D match to TRBD2 (5 bases). V was trimmed by 5 bases and J by 2 bases, leaving 15 bases between them. The CDR3 contains 15 residues. The V gene's germline CDR1 is LNHDA and CDR2 SQIVND (reference sequence). Here the CDR3 reads CASSPWTAFQETQYF. The DNA for the CDR3 is TGTGCCAGTAGTCCTTGGACTGCATTTCAAGAGACCCAGTACTTC.

This clone has only one observation. The chain employs TRBV6-1 and TRBJ1-2; the D is unclear. Trimming pared 0 bases from V and 0 bases from J, leaving 8 bases between. The germline gives CDR1 MNHNS, CDR2 SASEGT. The CDR3 is made up of 15 amino acids. The CDR3: CASSEATEPNYGYTF. The CDR3 nucleotides are TGTGCCAGCAGTGAAGCGACGGAGCCTAACTATGGCTACACCTTC.

As regards this clone: Other nucleotide sequences from this sample produce the same CDR3. The CDR3 DNA reads TGTGCCAGCAGTTACTCGCAGGGATACGAGCAGTACTTC. It yields the protein CASSYSQGYEQYF. The chain uses TRBV6-5 and TRBJ2-7, with D perhaps TRBD1 (5 bases). This CDR3 is 13 amino acids long. The V gene's germline CDR1 is MNHEY and CDR2 SVGAGI. Trimming pared 0 bases from V and 4 bases from J, leaving 7 bases between.

In the case of this clone: Other nucleotide sequences from this sample produce the same CDR3. The chain combines TRBV6-1 with TRBJ2-7; D remains unclear. Looked up from germline, CDR1 is MNHNS and CDR2 is SASEGT. The CDR3 sequence is 14 residues long. V lost 1 base, J lost 0 bases, and 7 bases lay in between. The CDR3 DNA sequence: TGTGCCAGCAGTGAAGGAGGTAGCTCCTACGAGCAGTACTTC. Amino acid sequence: CASSEGGSSYEQYF.

The CDR3 region has the DNA TGCGCCAGCAGCCAAGAGGCGGGGGGCGCGTACGAGCAGTACTTC. Translation gives CASSQEAGGAYEQYF. The chain couples TRBV4-1 to TRBJ2-7; 8 bases are a match to TRBD2. With V trimmed by 0 bases and J by 4 bases, 5 bases remained unmatched. CDR3 size: 15 residues. Germline CDR1 is MGHRA and CDR2 is YSYEKL.

The rearrangement uses TRBV5-6 and TRBJ2-5; possible D gene TRBD1, 6 bases. This CDR3 is built from 14 residues. Looked up from germline, CDR1 is SGHDT and CDR2 is YYEEEE. Deletions cut 0 bases from V and 5 bases from J, with 11 bases between. As DNA, the CDR3 is TGTGCCAGCAGCTTGGGGACAGCTTTTGAGACCCAGTACTTC. This gives the protein CASSLGTAFETQYF.